This TCR beta chain was observed in a study of technical replicates of blood from a few donors (dated by TCRdb to 2016 to 2017). For this clone: This receptor's antigen is unknown. Per-base quality was not reported, and no clone a single base away is much larger than it.

Unmatched junction bases come to 2, with V trimmed by 6 bases and J by 1 base. Via the germline V gene, CDR1 is KGHSH and CDR2 LQKENI. The CDR3 goes from the cysteine to the phenylalanine over 14 residues. Only the CDR3 DNA is retained, 42 bases long and in frame from the first base. The method was the immunoSEQ multiplex PCR assay. In its TCRdb copy, this immuneACCESS table keeps in-frame sequences only and misses some clones. Where compared with another copy, unresolved V genes explain less than half of these, and the others have no known cause. This sample lists roughly 100,000 clones; about 96% were detected once. The ten largest account for around 0.35% of the sample.

Sequenced sample: T cells isolated from PBMCs. The rearrangement joined TRBV18 to TRBJ1-3, and 8 junction bases match TRBD1. This clonotype was obtained from a human donor in good health. In nucleotide form, the sequence is TGTGCCAGCTCTCAGGGGGCGTCTGGAAACACCATATATTTT. The encoded protein is CASSQGASGNTIYF.